This passage covers 8 T cell receptor beta chains from one sample sequenced in a study of T cells in Graves' hyperthyroidism and ophthalmopathy. RNA transcripts yielded amplified TCR beta CDR3 regions. An initial round of RT-PCR targeting the TCR CDR3 relied on the HTBI primer set. TCRdb ran MiXCR on the multiplex PCR reads and lists one entry per CDR3 protein. The table has some 770,000 distinct CDR3 sequences, 16% seen once. The sequencing sample was made of blood. These receptors all come from a man between 18 and 35 years old with Graves' hyperthyroidism.

This clonotype has a count of ten or more. The chain joins TRBV12-3 or TRBV12-4 to TRBJ1-5; 7 bases align to TRBD1. This CDR3 spans 14 amino acids. Losses at the gene ends were 7 bases for V and 3 bases for J; bases not matched to a gene: 6. CDR3 protein: CASKKDRDNQPQHF. The CDR3 region has the DNA TGTGCCAGCAAAAAAGACAGGGACAATCAGCCCCAGCATTTT.

CDR3 sequence: CASSIGPRETQYF. In DNA, the CDR3 is TGTGCCAGCAGCATAGGACCTCGGGAGACCCAGTACTTC. The chain uses TRBV7-2 and TRBJ2-5; D gene ambiguous. The length of the CDR3 is 13 residues. Trimming took off 5 bases at V and 5 bases at J, with 12 bases between the two ends. CDR1 and CDR2 (germline): SGHTA, FQGNSA.

On this clonotype: A clone one base away is much larger, so this may be a read error. The gene calls are TRBV2 and TRBJ2-5, with D hard to call. This CDR3 region has 12 residues. Germline V gene sequence: CDR1 SNHLY, CDR2 FYNNEI. With 0 bases removed from V and 2 bases from J, the gap between germline ends came to 1 base. The CDR3 protein is CASSEAQETQYF. The CDR3 DNA reads as TGTGCCAGCAGTGAAGCACAAGAGACCCAGTACTTC.

This sequence joins TRBV12-3 or TRBV12-4 and TRBJ2-3, with 8 positions matching TRBD2. The CDR3 covers 16 residues. Trimming at V came to 4 bases and at J to 3 bases, leaving 9 bases not matched to a gene. The CDR3 DNA follows: TGTGCCAGCAGTTCCACCAGCGGACTAGCTACAGATACGCAGTATTTT. Translation: CASSSTSGLATDTQYF.

This clonotype was seen many times. The chain recombines TRBV18 with TRBJ2-7; 10 bases map to TRBD2. Germline V lookup: CDR1 KGHSH, CDR2 LQKENI. With 3 bases clipped from V and 1 base from J, the junction kept 6 bases outside the gene matches. The CDR3 is made up of 16 amino acids. The CDR3, as DNA: TGTGCCAGCTCACCCCTCGGACTAGCGGAATCCTACGAGCAGTACTTC. Its protein is CASSPLGLAESYEQYF.

At least ten counts were recorded for this clonotype. V is TRBV7-9 and J is TRBJ2-2; D unclear. Germline V gene lookup returns CDR1 SEHNR and CDR2 FQNEAQ (reference sequence). This CDR3 has 16 amino acids. V lost 1 base and J lost 0, with 9 bases in between. CDR3 DNA sequence: TGTGCCAGCAGCTTAGGGCTAGGGCCGAACACCGGGGAGCTGTTTTTT. This sequence encodes CASSLGLGPNTGELFF.

The chain recombines TRBV2 with TRBJ2-3; D is perhaps TRBD1 (5 bases). The CDR3 has 14 residues. V was shortened by 6 bases and J by 3 bases, with 13 bases between the two germline ends. CDR1 and CDR2 (germline): SNHLY, FYNNEI. CDR3 bases: TGTGCCAGCAGGAATCAGGGAAGGACAGATACGCAGTATTTT. It specifies CASRNQGRTDTQYF.

The genes are TRBV6-2 or TRBV6-3 and TRBJ1-5; D not resolved. The CDR3 is 15 amino acids. Germline CDR1 and CDR2: MNHEY and SVGEGT. V was clipped by 2 bases and J by 0 bases, with 8 bases between them. The CDR3 bases are TGTGCCAGCAGTTACGATAGCTCTAGCAATCAGCCCCAGCATTTT. Protein sequence: CASSYDSSSNQPQHF.